This T cell receptor beta chain was sequenced during a study of blood T cells in healthy people across ages. With regard to this clonotype: Its antigen remains unknown.

The germline V gene has CDR1 SGDLS and CDR2 YYNGEE. Trimming removed 7 bases at V and 4 bases at J, with 14 bases between. This CDR3 spans 13 amino acids. Findings and caveats of the study: Long-lived donors had more naive CD4+ cells and higher diversity than aged donors.

Together with a sample-barcoded 5' primer, a J-beta primer mix was included in a second PCR lasting roughly 6 to 12 cycles. The template-switch adaptor was a 5' adaptor with 12 random nucleotides. It tagged each cDNA molecule. TCRdb reprocessed the 5' RACE reads with MiXCR, giving one entry per CDR3 protein. The sample has around 800,000 distinct CDR3 sequences, 20% to 30% seen once. This sample also belongs to another study, concerning T cells of mothers and their children. From that second work: Researchers put all of the extracted RNA into cDNA synthesis, using about 1.4 ug per 15 ul.

The sequenced sample was blood. The chain has TRBV9 and TRBJ2-5; tentatively, D is TRBD1 (6 bases). The clonotype originates from a boy between 10 and 17 years old in good health. The CDR3, as DNA: TGTGCCAGCCAGGGGCCGGTTGGAGAGACCCAGTACTTC. This gives the protein CASQGPVGETQYF.